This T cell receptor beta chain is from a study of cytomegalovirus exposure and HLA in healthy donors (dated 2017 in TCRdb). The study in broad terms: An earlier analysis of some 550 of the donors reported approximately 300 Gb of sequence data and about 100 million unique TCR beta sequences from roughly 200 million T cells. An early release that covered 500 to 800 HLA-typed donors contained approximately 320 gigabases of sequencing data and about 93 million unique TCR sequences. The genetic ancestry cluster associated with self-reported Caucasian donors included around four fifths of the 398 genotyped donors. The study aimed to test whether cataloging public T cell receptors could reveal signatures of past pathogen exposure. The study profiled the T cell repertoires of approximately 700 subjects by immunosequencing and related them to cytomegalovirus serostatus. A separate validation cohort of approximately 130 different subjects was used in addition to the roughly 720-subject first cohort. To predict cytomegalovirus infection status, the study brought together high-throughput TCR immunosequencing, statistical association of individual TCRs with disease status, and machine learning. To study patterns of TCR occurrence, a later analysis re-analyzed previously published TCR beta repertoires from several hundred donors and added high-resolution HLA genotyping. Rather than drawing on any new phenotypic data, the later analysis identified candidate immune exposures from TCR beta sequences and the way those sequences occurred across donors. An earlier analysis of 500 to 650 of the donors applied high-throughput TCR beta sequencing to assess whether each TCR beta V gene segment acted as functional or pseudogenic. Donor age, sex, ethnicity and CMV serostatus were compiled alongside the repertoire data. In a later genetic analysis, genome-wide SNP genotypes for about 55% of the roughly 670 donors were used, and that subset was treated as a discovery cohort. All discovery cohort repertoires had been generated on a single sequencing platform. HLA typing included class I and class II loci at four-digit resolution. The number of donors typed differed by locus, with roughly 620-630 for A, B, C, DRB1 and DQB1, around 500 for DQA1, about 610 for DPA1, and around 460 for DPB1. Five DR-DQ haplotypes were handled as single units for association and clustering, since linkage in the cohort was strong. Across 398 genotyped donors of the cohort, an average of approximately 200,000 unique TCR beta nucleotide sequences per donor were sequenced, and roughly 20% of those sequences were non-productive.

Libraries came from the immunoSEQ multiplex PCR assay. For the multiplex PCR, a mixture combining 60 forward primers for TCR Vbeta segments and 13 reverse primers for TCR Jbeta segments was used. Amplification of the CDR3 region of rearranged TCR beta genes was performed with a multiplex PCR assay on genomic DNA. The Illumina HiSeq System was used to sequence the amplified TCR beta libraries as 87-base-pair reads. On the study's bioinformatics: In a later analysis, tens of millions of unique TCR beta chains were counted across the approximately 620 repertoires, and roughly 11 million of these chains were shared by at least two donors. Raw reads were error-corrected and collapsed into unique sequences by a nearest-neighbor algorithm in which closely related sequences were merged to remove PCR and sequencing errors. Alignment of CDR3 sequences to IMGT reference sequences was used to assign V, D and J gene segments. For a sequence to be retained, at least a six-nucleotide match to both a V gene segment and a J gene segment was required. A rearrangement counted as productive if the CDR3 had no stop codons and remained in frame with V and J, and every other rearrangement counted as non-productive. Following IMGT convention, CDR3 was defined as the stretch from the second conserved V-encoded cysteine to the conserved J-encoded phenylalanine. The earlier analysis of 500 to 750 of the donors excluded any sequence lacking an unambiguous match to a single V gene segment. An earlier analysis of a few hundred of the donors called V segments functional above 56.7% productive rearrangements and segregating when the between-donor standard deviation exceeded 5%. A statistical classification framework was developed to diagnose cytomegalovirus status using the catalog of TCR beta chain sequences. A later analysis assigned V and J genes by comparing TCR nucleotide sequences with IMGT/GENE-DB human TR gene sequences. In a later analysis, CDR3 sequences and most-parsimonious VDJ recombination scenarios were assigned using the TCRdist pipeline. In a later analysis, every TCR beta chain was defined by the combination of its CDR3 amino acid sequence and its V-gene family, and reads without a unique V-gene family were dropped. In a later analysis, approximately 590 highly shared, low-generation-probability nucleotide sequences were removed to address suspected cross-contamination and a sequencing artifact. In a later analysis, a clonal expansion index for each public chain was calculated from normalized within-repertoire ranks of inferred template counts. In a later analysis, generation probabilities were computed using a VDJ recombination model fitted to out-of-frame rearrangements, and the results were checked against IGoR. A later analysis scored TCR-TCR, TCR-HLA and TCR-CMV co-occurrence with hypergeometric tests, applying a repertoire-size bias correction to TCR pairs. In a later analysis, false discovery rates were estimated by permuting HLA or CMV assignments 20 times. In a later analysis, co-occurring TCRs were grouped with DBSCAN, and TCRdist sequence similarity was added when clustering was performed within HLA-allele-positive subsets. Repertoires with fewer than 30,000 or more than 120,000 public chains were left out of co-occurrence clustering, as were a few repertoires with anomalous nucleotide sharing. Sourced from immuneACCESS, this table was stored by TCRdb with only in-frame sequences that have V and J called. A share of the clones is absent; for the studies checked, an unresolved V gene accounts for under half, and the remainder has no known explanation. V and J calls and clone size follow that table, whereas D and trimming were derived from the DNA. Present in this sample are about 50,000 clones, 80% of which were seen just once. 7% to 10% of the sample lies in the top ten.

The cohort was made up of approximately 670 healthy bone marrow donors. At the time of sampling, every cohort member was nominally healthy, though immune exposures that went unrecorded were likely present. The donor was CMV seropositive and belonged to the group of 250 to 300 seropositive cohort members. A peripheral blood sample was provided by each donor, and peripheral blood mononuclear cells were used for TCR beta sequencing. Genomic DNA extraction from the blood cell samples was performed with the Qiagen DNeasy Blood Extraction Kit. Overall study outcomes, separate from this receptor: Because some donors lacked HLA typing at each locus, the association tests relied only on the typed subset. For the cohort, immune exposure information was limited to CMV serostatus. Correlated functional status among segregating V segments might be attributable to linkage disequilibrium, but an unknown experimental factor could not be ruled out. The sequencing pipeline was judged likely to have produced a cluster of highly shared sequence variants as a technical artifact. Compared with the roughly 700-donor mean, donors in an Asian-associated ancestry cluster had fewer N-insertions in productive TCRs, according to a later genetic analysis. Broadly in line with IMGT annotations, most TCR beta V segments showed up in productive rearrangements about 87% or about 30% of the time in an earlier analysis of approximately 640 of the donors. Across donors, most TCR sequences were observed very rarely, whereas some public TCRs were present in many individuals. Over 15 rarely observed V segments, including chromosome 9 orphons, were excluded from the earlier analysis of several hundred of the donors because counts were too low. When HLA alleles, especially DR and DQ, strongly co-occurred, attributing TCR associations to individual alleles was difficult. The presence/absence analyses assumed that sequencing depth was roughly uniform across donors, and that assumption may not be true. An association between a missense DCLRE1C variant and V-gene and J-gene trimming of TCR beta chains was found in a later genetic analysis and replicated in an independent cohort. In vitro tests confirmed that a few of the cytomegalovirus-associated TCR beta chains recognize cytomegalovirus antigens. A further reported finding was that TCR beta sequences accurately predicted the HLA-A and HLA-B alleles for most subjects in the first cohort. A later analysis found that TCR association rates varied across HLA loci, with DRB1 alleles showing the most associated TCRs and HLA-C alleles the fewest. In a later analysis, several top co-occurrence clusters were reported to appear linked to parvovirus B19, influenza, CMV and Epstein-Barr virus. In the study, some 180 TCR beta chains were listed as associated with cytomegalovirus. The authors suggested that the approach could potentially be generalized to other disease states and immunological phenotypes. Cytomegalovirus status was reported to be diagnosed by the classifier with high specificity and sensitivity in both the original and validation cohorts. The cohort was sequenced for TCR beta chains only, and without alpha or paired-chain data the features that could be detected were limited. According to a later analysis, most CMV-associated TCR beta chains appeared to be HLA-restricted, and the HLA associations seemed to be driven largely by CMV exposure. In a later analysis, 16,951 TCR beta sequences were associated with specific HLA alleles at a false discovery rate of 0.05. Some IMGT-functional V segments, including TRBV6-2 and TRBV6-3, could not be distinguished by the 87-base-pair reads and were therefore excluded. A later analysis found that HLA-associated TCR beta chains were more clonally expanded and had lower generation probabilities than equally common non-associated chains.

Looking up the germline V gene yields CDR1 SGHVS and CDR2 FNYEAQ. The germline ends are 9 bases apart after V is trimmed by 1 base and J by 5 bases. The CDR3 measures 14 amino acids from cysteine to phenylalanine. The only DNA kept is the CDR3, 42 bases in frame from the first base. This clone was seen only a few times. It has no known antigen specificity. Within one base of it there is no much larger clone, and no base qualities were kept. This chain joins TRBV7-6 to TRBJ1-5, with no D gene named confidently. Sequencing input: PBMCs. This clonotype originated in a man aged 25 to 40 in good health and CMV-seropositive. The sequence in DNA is TGTGCCAGCAGCTTAGGGCTCAGTGATCAGCCCCAGCATTTT. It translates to CASSLGLSDQPQHF.